What follows are 7 T cell receptor beta chains derived from one specimen sequenced in a study of T-cell reconstitution after alpha-beta-depleted transplantation in children. Construction of the TCRbeta library involved unique molecular identifiers. Using its own MiXCR run on the PCR reads, TCRdb lists one record per CDR3 protein. Of around 960,000 distinct CDR3 sequences in the sample, around 30% were seen once. The sequencing used PBMCs, mostly from graft donor cells, collected 360 days after TCRalphabeta/CD19-depleted stem cell transplant. These receptors came from a boy under two years old who had a stem cell transplant for SCID, so the T cells may come from the graft donor.

The sample holds many counts of this clonotype. An end of the junction differs from the germline gene, which may be a read error. This sequence joins TRBV12-3 or TRBV12-4 and TRBJ2-7; D is ambiguous. The CDR3 is made up of 11 amino acids. This CDR3 reads CASSLGHEQYF. CDR3 sequence (DNA): TGCGCCAGCAGTCTAGGGCACGAGCAGTACTTC.

J is TRBJ1-1 and V is TRBV11-2; D perhaps matches TRBD1 (5 bases). The CDR3 sequence is 17 residues long. V lost 1 base and J 0 bases, leaving 15 bases between the germline ends. Germline V gene lookup returns CDR1 SGHAT and CDR2 FQNNGV. Here the CDR3 reads CASSLGRGGLVNTEAFF. CDR3 nucleotide sequence: TGTGCCAGCAGCTTAGGTAGGGGAGGGTTAGTGAACACTGAAGCTTTCTTT.

The rearrangement joins TRBV5-1 to TRBJ2-7; 8 bases agree with TRBD1. There are 15 residues in the CDR3. Germline CDR1 and CDR2: SGHRS and YFSETQ. Trimming cost V 1 base and J 1 base; bases outside gene matches: 4. Here the CDR3 reads CASSLPTGVSYEQYF. The CDR3, as DNA: TGCGCCAGCAGCTTGCCGACAGGGGTTTCCTACGAGCAGTACTTC.

The chain recombines TRBV10-3 with TRBJ2-3, with TRBD2 identical over 11 bases. V lost 0 bases and J lost 0; bases outside the gene matches: 11. Germline CDR1 is ENHRY and CDR2 is SYGVKD. This CDR3 has 20 amino acids. The CDR3 coding sequence is TGTGCCATCAGTGAGTCGCGGTTTCTAGCGGGGGGAGCCAGCACAGATACGCAGTATTTT. This encodes CAISESRFLAGGASTDTQYF.

This clonotype was observed a few times. V usage is TRBV12-3 or TRBV12-4 and J usage is TRBJ2-2, with a possible D match to TRBD2 (7 bases). The CDR3 extends over 14 amino acids. The V gene lost 4 bases and the J gene lost 4 bases, with 10 bases spanning the gap. The CDR3: CASSSAGATGELFF. CDR3 sequence (DNA): TGTGCCAGCAGTTCGGCGGGGGCCACCGGGGAGCTGTTTTTT.

This CDR3 is CASSSGAGLFNEQFF. CDR3 DNA: TGCGCCAGCAGCTCGGGGGCGGGTCTTTTCAATGAGCAGTTCTTC. V is TRBV5-1 and J is TRBJ2-1; D might be TRBD1 or TRBD2, each matching 6 bases. The CDR3 spans 15 residues. CDR1 is SGHRS, CDR2 YFSETQ, per germline. Trimming removed 3 bases at V and 6 bases at J, with 16 bases between.

The chain couples TRBV11-2 to TRBJ2-1; possible D gene TRBD1, 6 bases. CDR1 is SGHAT, CDR2 FQNNGV, per germline. V lost 0 bases and J 9 bases, leaving 21 bases between the germline ends. The CDR3 length is 17 residues. CDR3 in amino acids: CASSLDRGFGMRGEQFF. DNA of the CDR3: TGTGCCAGCAGCTTAGATAGGGGGTTCGGGATGCGTGGTGAGCAGTTCTTC.